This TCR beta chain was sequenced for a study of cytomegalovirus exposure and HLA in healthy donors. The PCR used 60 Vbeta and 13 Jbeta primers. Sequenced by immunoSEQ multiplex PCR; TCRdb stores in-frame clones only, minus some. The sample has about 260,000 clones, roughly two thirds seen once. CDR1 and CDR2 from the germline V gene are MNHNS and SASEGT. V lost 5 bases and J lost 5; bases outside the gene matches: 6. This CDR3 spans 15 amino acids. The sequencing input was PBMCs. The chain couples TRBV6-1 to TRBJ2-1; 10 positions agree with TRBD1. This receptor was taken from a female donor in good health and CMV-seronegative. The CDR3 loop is CASSKGQGGNNEQFF. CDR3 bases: TGTGCCAGCAGTAAAGGACAGGGGGGGAACAATGAGCAGTTCTTC.